This TCR beta chain came from a study of shared clonotypes between healthy human individuals. General study results and limits: An effect of sequencing depth on clonotype sharing among donors was expected.

Sequencing was performed with immunoSEQ multiplex PCR; in TCRdb, only in-frame clones are kept and a portion is missing. Of approximately 2,000,000 clones listed, approximately 90% are singletons. V dropped 4 bases and J dropped 9 bases, with 18 bases sitting between them. Germline-derived CDR1 and CDR2 are LGHNA and YNFKEQ. CDR3 length: 14 amino acids. As regards this clone: Its cognate antigen is unknown.

The study drew its donors from healthy HIV-negative adults without recent acute infections or vaccinations. The chain couples TRBV4-2 to TRBJ1-2, with D perhaps matching TRBD1 (5 bases). The sample taken for sequencing was naive CD4+ T cells from PBMCs. Noted subset: CD45RA+ positively selected. The receptor comes from a young man in good health. Some clones in this sample may be carry-over from other donors' samples. CDR3 residues: CASSRPGGVYSYTF. CDR3 nucleotide sequence: TGTGCCAGCAGCCGCCCGGGGGGGGTTTATAGCTACACCTTC.